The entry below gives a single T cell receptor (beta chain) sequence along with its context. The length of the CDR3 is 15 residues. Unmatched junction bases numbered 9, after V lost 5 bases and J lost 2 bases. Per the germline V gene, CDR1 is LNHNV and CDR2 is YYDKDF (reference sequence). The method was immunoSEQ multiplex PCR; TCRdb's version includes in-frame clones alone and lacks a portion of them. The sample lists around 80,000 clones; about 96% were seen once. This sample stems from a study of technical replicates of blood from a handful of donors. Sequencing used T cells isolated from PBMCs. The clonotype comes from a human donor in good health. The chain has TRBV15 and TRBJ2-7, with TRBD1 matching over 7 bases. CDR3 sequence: CATSGSGTETYEQYF. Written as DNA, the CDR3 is TGTGCCACCAGCGGATCCGGGACAGAGACCTACGAGCAGTACTTC.